Sequencing of this T cell receptor (beta chain) was carried out in a study of neoadjuvant nivolumab and ipilimumab in lung cancer. Findings of the study overall: Blood richness before therapy tracked richness in tumors resected after neoadjuvant therapy. Compared with tumor-adjacent uninvolved lung, resected tumors showed greater richness and clonality. From pretherapy to surgery, tumor richness and clonality rose with dual therapy.

The repertoire was sequenced with immunoSEQ multiplex PCR; TCRdb's copy has only in-frame clones and lacks some. The sample holds some 27,000 clones, around 80% seen once. V lost 4 bases and J lost 5, with 12 bases in between. Per germline, CDR1 SGHTA and CDR2 FQGNSA. This CDR3 spans 14 amino acids. Turning to this clone: Its cognate antigen is unknown.

This chain joins TRBV7-2 and TRBJ1-5; D possibly corresponds to TRBD1 (6 bases). The TCR comes from an adult with non-small cell lung cancer. The sequencing here drew on peripheral blood, taken before neoadjuvant nivolumab, alone or with ipilimumab. The CDR3 sequence: CASSSWGRDQPQHF. The CDR3 DNA is TGTGCCAGCAGCTCTTGGGGGCGCGATCAGCCCCAGCATTTT.